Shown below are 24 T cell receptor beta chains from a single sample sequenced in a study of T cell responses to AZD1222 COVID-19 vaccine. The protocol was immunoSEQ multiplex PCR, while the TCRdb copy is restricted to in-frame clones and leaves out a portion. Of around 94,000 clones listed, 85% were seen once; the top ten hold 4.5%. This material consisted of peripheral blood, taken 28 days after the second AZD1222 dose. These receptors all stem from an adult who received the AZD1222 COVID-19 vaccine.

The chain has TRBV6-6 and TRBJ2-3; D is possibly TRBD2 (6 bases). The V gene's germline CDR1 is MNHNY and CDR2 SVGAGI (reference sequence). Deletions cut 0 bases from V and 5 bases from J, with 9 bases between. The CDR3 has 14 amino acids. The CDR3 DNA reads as TGTGCCAGCAGTTACTCGATGGGGGGAGATACGCAGTATTTT. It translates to CASSYSMGGDTQYF.

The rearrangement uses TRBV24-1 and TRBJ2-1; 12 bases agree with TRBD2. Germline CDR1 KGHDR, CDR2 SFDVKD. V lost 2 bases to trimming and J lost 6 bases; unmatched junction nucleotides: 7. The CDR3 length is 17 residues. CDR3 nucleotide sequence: TGTGCCACCAGTGATTCCGGACTAGCGGGAACCGTCAATGAGCAGTTCTTC. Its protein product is CATSDSGLAGTVNEQFF.

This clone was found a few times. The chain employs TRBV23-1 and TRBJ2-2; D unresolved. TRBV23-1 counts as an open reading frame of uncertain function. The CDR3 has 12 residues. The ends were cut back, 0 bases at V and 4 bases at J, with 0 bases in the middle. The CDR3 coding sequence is TGCGCCAGCAGTCAATCCACCGGGGAGCTGTTTTTT. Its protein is CASSQSTGELFF.

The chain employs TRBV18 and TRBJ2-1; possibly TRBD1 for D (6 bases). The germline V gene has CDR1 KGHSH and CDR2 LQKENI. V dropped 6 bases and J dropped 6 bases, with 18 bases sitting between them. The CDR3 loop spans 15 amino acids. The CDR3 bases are TGTGCCAGCTCGCAGTATTTCGGACAGACCAATGAGCAGTTCTTC. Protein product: CASSQYFGQTNEQFF.

The CDR3 is CASSPSASKETQYF. CDR3 coding DNA: TGTGCCAGCTCACCATCTGCTAGCAAAGAGACCCAGTACTTC. The genes are TRBV18 and TRBJ2-5, with D maybe TRBD2 (5 bases). Trimming stripped 2 bases from V and 3 bases from J, with 10 bases between. Germline loops: CDR1 KGHSH, CDR2 LQKENI. There are 14 residues in the CDR3.

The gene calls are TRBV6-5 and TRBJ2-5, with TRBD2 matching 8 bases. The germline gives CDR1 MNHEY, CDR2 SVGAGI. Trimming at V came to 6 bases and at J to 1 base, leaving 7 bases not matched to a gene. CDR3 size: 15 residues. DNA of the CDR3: TGTGCCAGCAGCCAACTAGCGGCTACCCAAGAGACCCAGTACTTC. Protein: CASSQLAATQETQYF.

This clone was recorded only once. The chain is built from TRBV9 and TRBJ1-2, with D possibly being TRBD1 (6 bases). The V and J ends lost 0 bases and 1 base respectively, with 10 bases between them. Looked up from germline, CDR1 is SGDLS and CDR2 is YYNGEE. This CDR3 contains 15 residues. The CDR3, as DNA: TGTGCCAGCAGCGTAGCCGACAGGTTTAACTATGGCTACACCTTC. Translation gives CASSVADRFNYGYTF.

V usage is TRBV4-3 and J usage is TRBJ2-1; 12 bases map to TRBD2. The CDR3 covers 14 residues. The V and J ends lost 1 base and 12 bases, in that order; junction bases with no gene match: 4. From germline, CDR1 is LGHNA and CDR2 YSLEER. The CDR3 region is CASSQGLAGVGQFF. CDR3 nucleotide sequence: TGCGCCAGCAGCCAAGGACTAGCGGGAGTGGGGCAGTTCTTC.

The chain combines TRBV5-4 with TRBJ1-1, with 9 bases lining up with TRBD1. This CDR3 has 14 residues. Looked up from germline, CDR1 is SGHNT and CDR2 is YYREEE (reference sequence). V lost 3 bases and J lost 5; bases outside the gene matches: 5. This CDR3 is CASSWGQGGTEAFF. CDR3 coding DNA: TGTGCCAGCAGCTGGGGACAGGGCGGAACTGAAGCTTTCTTT.

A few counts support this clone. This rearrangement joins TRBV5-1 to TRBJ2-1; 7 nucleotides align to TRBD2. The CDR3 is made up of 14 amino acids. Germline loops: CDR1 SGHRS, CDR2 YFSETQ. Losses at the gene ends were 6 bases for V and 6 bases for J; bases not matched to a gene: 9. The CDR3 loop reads CASTVETSSNEQFF. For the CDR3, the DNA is TGCGCCAGCACCGTGGAGACTAGCAGCAATGAGCAGTTCTTC.

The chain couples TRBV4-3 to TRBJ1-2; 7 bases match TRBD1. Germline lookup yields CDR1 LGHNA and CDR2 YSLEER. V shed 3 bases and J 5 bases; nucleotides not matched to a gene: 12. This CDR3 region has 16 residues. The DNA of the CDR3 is TGCGCCAGCAGCCAGGACAGGCAGACAACCCTTTATGGCTACACCTTC. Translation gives CASSQDRQTTLYGYTF.

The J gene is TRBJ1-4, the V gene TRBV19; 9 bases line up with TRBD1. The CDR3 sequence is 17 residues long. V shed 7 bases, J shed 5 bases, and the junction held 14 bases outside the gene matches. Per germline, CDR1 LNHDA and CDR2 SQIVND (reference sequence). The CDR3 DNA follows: TGTGCCAGTACCCGTCTTGGGCGGGGACAGGGCAATGAAAAACTGTTTTTT. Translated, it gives CASTRLGRGQGNEKLFF.

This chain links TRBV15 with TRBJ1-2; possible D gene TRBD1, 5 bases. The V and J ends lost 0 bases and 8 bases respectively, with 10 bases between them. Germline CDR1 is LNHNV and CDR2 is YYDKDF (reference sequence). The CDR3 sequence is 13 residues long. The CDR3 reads CATSRDGRAGYTF. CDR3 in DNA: TGTGCCACCAGCAGAGATGGCAGGGCCGGCTACACCTTC.

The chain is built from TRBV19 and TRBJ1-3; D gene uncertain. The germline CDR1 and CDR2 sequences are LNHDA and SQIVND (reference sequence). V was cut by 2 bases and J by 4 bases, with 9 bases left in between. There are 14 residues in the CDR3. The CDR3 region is CASSISPAGNTIYF. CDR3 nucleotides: TGTGCCAGTAGTATATCCCCGGCCGGAAACACCATATATTTT.

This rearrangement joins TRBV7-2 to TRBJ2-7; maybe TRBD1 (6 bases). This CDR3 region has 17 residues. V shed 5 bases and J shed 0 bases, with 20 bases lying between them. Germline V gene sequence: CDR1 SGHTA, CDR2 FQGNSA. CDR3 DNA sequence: TGTGCCAGCAGCCCCGGTGGCTCCAGGGGATACTCCTACGAGCAGTACTTC. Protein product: CASSPGGSRGYSYEQYF.

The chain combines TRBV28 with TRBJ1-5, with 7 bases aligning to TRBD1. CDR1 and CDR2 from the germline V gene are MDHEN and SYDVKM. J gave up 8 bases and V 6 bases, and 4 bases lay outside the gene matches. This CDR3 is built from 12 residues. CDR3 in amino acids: CASRQGGKPQHF. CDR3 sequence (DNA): TGTGCCAGCAGGCAGGGGGGTAAGCCCCAGCATTTT.

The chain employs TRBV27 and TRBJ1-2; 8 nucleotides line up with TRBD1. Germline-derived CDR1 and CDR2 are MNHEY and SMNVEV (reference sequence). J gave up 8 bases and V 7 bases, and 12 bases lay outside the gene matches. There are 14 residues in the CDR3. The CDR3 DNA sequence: TGTGCCAGCAACCAGCCGGACAGGGCGGCCGGCTACACCTTC. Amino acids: CASNQPDRAAGYTF.

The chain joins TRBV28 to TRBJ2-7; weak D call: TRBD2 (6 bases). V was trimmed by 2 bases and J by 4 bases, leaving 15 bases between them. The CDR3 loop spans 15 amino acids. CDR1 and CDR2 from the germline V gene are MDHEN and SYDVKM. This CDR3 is CASSLGGMAPYEQYF. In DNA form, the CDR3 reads TGTGCCAGCAGTTTAGGGGGGATGGCTCCATACGAGCAGTACTTC.

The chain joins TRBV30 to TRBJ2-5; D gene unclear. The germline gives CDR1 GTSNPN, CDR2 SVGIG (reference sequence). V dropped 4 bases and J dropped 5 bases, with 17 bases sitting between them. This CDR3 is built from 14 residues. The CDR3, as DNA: TGTGCCTGGAAAGTCAGAGGTTTATTTGAGACCCAGTACTTC. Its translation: CAWKVRGLFETQYF.

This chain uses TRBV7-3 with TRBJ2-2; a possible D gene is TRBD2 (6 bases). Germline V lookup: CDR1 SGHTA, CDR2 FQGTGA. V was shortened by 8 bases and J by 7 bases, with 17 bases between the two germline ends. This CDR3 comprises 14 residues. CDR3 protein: CASCPSPAGGELFF. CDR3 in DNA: TGTGCCAGCTGCCCTTCTCCAGCGGGCGGGGAGCTGTTTTTT.

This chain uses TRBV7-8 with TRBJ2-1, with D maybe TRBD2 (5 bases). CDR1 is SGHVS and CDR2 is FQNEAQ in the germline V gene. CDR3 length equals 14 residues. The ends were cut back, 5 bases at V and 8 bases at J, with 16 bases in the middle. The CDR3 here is CASSPPVASHEQFF. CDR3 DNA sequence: TGTGCCAGCAGCCCCCCGGTAGCGAGCCATGAGCAGTTCTTC.

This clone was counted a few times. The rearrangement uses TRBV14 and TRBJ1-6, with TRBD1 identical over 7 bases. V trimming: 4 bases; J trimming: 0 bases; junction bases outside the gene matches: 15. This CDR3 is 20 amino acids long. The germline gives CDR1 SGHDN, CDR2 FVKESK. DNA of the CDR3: TGTGCCAGCAGCCCCCCGGGACAGCCACCTTTAGACTCCTATAATTCACCCCTCCACTTT. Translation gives CASSPPGQPPLDSYNSPLHF.

The CDR3 coding sequence is TGTGCCAGCAGTTTATCGAGCGGGGGACCCCCCGAGCAGTACTTC. Amino acid sequence: CASSLSSGGPPEQYF. The chain links TRBV27 to TRBJ2-7, with 8 bases matching TRBD2. Germline assignment: CDR1 MNHEY and CDR2 SMNVEV (reference sequence). The CDR3 runs 15 residues. Trimming cost V 0 bases and J 6 bases; bases outside gene matches: 7.

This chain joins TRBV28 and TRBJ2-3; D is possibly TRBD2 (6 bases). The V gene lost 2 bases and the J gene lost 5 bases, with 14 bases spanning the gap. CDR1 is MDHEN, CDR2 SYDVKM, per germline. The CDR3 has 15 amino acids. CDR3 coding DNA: TGTGCCAGCAGTTTAACAGCGTTCGGGAGAGATACGCAGTATTTT. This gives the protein CASSLTAFGRDTQYF.